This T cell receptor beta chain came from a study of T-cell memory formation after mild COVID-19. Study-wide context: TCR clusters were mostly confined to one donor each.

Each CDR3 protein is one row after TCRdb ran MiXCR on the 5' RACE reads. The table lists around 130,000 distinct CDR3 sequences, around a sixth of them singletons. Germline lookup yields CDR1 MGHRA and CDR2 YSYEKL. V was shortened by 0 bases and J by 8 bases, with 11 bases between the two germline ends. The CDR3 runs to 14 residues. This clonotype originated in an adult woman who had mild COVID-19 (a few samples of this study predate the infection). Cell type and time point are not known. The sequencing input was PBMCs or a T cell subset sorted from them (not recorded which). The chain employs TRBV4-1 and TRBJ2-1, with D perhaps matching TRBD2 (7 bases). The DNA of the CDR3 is TGCGCCAGCAGCCAAGATGGGGGGGGCGATGAGCAGTTCTTC. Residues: CASSQDGGGDEQFF.